This T cell receptor beta chain appears in the sequencing data of a study of blood T cell repertoires in COVID-19. As for the study in general: Sample material is recorded as cDNA or gDNA derived from T cells, B-cell-depleted T cells, or PBMCs.

Germline CDR1 LGHDT, CDR2 YNNKEL (reference sequence). The V end was cut by 1 base, the J end by 8 bases, with 8 bases between. The length of the CDR3 is 12 residues. As originally analysed: Quantification of nucleated cells was approximated via reference gene primer amplification. Libraries were prepared by immunoSEQ multiplex PCR; TCRdb keeps only in-frame clonotypes and omits some of them. V and J calls and clone size follow that table, whereas D and trimming were derived from the DNA. The sample contains roughly 70,000 clones, approximately 88% of which appear only once. The clonotype comes from a woman older than 75 with acute or convalescent COVID-19. This sequence joins TRBV3-1 (or the pseudogene TRBV3-2) and TRBJ1-2, with D perhaps TRBD1 (5 bases). The sample comprised peripheral blood. The CDR3 protein is CASSQGQTGYTF. In DNA, the CDR3 is TGTGCCAGCAGCCAAGGACAGACGGGCTACACCTTC.